Below are 19 T cell receptor beta chains sequenced from a single sample in a study of PD-1 blockade in classical Hodgkin lymphoma. The time point denotes: newly diagnosed, previously untreated cHL patient sample. Starting with thawed PBMCs, CD4+ T cells were purified by magnetic negative selection. Assay used: immunoSEQ multiplex PCR; TCRdb lists only in-frame clones, some missing. The repertoire holds under 35,000 clones, with 88% as singletons. Sequenced: CD4+ T cells from blood. Every receptor here comes from a human donor with classical Hodgkin lymphoma.

V is TRBV5-1 and J is TRBJ2-3; D is ambiguous. The length of the CDR3 is 13 residues. Trimming removed 5 bases at V and 2 bases at J, with 9 bases between. In germline, CDR1 is SGHRS, CDR2 YFSETQ. The CDR3 sequence: CASRSATTDTQYF. The CDR3 region has the DNA TGCGCCAGCAGATCCGCTACCACAGATACGCAGTATTTT.

The rearrangement links TRBV7-9 to TRBJ2-1; D might be TRBD2 (6 bases). Trimming took 11 bases from V and 10 from J, leaving 15 bases between them. The length of the CDR3 is 11 residues. The germline gives CDR1 SEHNR, CDR2 FQNEAQ (reference sequence). CDR3: CALRAGKEQFF. CDR3 in DNA: TGTGCCCTCCGGGCGGGAAAGGAGCAGTTCTTC.

This clone came up a few times. This sequence joins TRBV7-2 and TRBJ2-7; TRBD1 matches at 8 bases. CDR1 and CDR2 (germline): SGHTA, FQGNSA. The CDR3 runs 16 residues. Trimming cost V 1 base and J 5 bases; bases outside gene matches: 10. CDR3 protein: CASSLGRQGIRNEQYF. DNA for the CDR3: TGTGCCAGCAGCTTAGGACGACAGGGGATACGAAACGAGCAGTACTTC.

The chain uses TRBV7-9 and TRBJ2-3; TRBD2 might be the D (6 bases). The CDR3 runs 14 residues. CDR1 and CDR2 (germline): SEHNR, FQNEAQ (reference sequence). Trimming cost V 2 bases and J 6 bases, with 12 bases left between them. In DNA, the CDR3 is TGTGCCAGCAGCTTAAGATTCCGGGAGGATACGCAGTATTTT. It encodes CASSLRFREDTQYF. Filled out from reference TRBV7-9 and TRBJ2-3, the complete variable domain reads DTGVSQNPRHKITKRGQNVTFRCDPISEHNRLYWYRQTLGQGPEFLTYFQNEAQLEKSRLLSDRFSAERPKGSFSTLEIQRTEQGDSAMYLCASSLRFREDTQYFGPGTRLTVL.

This clone appeared a single time. The rearrangement uses TRBV11-2 and TRBJ1-2, with D tentatively TRBD1 (6 bases). The V gene's germline CDR1 is SGHAT and CDR2 FQNNGV. This CDR3 spans 15 amino acids. V was pared by 0 bases and J by 4 bases, with 12 bases between. This chain's CDR3 is CASSLEGQGSYGYTF. As DNA, the CDR3 is TGTGCCAGCAGCTTAGAGGGCCAGGGGAGCTATGGCTACACCTTC.

The rearrangement links TRBV27 to TRBJ2-2; no definite D call. Germline V gene sequence: CDR1 MNHEY, CDR2 SMNVEV (reference sequence). The V end was cut by 5 bases, the J end by 5 bases, with 12 bases between. The CDR3 is 14 amino acids. The CDR3 loop reads CASSPTRRTGELFF. DNA of the CDR3: TGTGCCAGCAGTCCCACGAGGCGGACCGGGGAGCTGTTTTTT.

The rearrangement joins TRBV6-1 to TRBJ2-7; D unclear. The CDR3 runs to 11 residues. Germline V CDR1 and CDR2: MNHNS, SASEGT. Deletions cut 7 bases from V and 7 bases from J, with 11 bases between. The CDR3 sequence is CASKGRREQYF. CDR3 DNA: TGTGCCAGCAAGGGTCGCAGAGAGCAGTACTTC.

The chain is built from TRBV29-1 and TRBJ2-7; TRBD1 matches at 8 bases. The CDR3 has 11 amino acids. V trimming: 6 bases; J trimming: 7 bases; junction bases outside the gene matches: 5. CDR1 is SQVTM, CDR2 ANQGSEA, per germline. The DNA of the CDR3 is TGCAGCGTCGGCAGGGGGCGAGAGCAGTACTTC. This gives the protein CSVGRGREQYF.

This rearrangement joins TRBV5-1 to TRBJ2-2; D may match TRBD1 or TRBD2 (5 bases each). The CDR3 totals 15 residues. The germline gives CDR1 SGHRS, CDR2 YFSETQ. Trimming stripped 0 bases from V and 3 bases from J, with 9 bases between. In DNA, the CDR3 is TGCGCCAGCAGCTTGGGGGACGTCTACACCGGGGAGCTGTTTTTT. Translation: CASSLGDVYTGELFF.

This rearrangement joins TRBV12-5 to TRBJ2-2; D may be TRBD2 (7 bases). The CDR3 is 16 residues long. The V gene's germline CDR1 is LGHNT and CDR2 FRNRAP. The V and J ends lost 0 bases and 4 bases respectively, with 12 bases between them. CDR3 sequence reads: CASGLVQGTTTGELFF. For the CDR3, the DNA is TGTGCTAGTGGTTTGGTGCAGGGGACTACCACCGGGGAGCTGTTTTTT.

This chain connects TRBV10-3 to TRBJ2-7; D gene ambiguous. The CDR3 consists of 11 residues. Trimming left V 3 bases short and J 6 bases short, with 6 bases between. Germline values: CDR1 ENHRY, CDR2 SYGVKD. The CDR3 sequence: CAISDMGEQYF. CDR3 nucleotide sequence: TGTGCCATCAGTGATATGGGCGAGCAGTACTTC.

V is TRBV9 and J is TRBJ2-3, with D perhaps assigned TRBD1 or TRBD2 (5 bases each). CDR3 length equals 15 residues. Germline V gives CDR1 SGDLS, CDR2 YYNGEE. Trimming cost V 1 base and J 2 bases, with 11 bases left between them. Here the CDR3 DNA reads TGTGCCAGCAGCGTATGGGACGGGAACACAGATACGCAGTATTTT. It is translated as CASSVWDGNTDTQYF.

A note on this clone: The same CDR3 arises from other DNA sequences in this sample as well. V is TRBV5-1 and J is TRBJ2-1; D ambiguous. CDR3 length equals 15 residues. Trimming took 0 bases from V and 0 from J, leaving 7 bases between them. CDR1 and CDR2 (germline): SGHRS, YFSETQ. CDR3 sequence: CASSLGGGSYNEQFF. The CDR3 nucleotides are TGCGCCAGCAGCTTGGGGGGTGGCTCCTACAATGAGCAGTTCTTC.

J is TRBJ1-4 and V is TRBV2; D uncertain. Per the germline V gene, CDR1 is SNHLY and CDR2 is FYNNEI. V gave up 8 bases and J gave up 8 bases, with 15 bases separating them. This CDR3 has 13 amino acids. The CDR3 DNA follows: TGTGCCAGCCGAGGGAGGGCAGCCGAAAAACTGTTTTTT. Its translation is CASRGRAAEKLFF.

The chain joins TRBV28 to TRBJ2-3, with D possibly matching TRBD2 (6 bases). CDR3 length: 15 residues. The germline V gene has CDR1 MDHEN and CDR2 SYDVKM. Trimming cost V 3 bases and J 7 bases, with 17 bases left between them. The CDR3 is CASSFGPPGGHTQYF. For the CDR3, the DNA is TGTGCCAGCAGTTTTGGTCCCCCCGGGGGACATACGCAGTATTTT.

V and J are TRBV7-3 and TRBJ2-1; D gene uncertain. The germline V gene encodes CDR1 SGHTA and CDR2 FQGTGA. Trimming pared 1 base from V and 2 bases from J, leaving 9 bases between. CDR3 size: 15 residues. The CDR3 nucleotides are TGTGCCAGCAGCTTAAGCGGTCCAACCTACAATGAGCAGTTCTTC. This codes for CASSLSGPTYNEQFF.

The table lists this clone with a few counts. The CDR3 DNA follows: TGTGCCAGTAGTATAGTCGGTGGCCTGCTGTTTTTT. Translating gives CASSIVGGLLFF. The V call is TRBV19, the J call TRBJ2-2; D ambiguous. V was cut by 1 base and J by 13 bases, with 10 bases left in between. Germline V CDR1 and CDR2: LNHDA, SQIVND (reference sequence). CDR3 length: 12 amino acids.

This clone showed up just once. The V gene is TRBV7-2, the J gene TRBJ2-4; D call uncertain. The V and J ends lost 5 bases and 15 bases respectively, with 14 bases between them. CDR3 length equals 11 residues. Germline V gene lookup returns CDR1 SGHTA and CDR2 FQGNSA. The CDR3 region has the DNA TGTGCCAGCAGCGAAAGGACCCTGTGGTACTTC. As protein: CASSERTLWYF.

A few counts support this clone. J is TRBJ1-2 and V is TRBV25-1, with a tentative D call TRBD1 (6 bases). The CDR3 runs to 14 residues. Germline lookup yields CDR1 MGHDK and CDR2 SYGVNS. The V and J ends lost 2 bases and 5 bases respectively, with 12 bases between them. The CDR3 sequence: CASSEVQGRYGYTF. CDR3 DNA: TGTGCCAGCAGTGAAGTTCAGGGGCGGTATGGCTACACCTTC.